This T cell receptor beta chain was profiled in a study of T-cell reconstitution after alpha-beta-depleted transplantation in children. Unique molecular identifiers tagged the TCRbeta library. TCRdb re-derived calls from the PCR reads in MiXCR, one entry per CDR3 protein. There are under 300,000 distinct CDR3 sequences in the sample; approximately 10% occur only once, and roughly a quarter lies in the top ten. This clonotype was seen a handful of times. The antigen remains unidentified. The CDR3 is made up of 14 amino acids. J was trimmed by 5 bases and V by 4 bases; bases with no gene match: 6. CDR1 is GTSNPN and CDR2 is SVGIG in the germline V gene (reference sequence). Study conclusions and caveats: Expanded graft clones numbering several hundred reportedly gave rise to alpha-beta T cells about two months after transplant. The main origin of T-cell counts and diversity one year after transplant was newly produced T cells.

This TCR derives from a male patient between 2 and 10 years old who had a stem cell transplant for chronic granulomatous disease, so the T cells may come from the graft donor. This chain links TRBV30 with TRBJ2-2; 8 bases match TRBD1. This specimen consisted of peripheral blood, obtained 180 days after TCRalphabeta/CD19-depleted stem cell transplant. CDR3 amino acids: CAWTGGGSTGELFF. Written as DNA, the CDR3 is TGTGCCTGGACAGGGGGCGGAAGTACCGGGGAGCTGTTTTTT.